Sequencing of this T cell receptor (beta chain) was carried out in a study of CD8 T cells in Susac syndrome. Random hexamers were used to reverse transcribe an amount of about 0.45 to 1 ug RNA. The TCR beta CDR3 was amplified by immunoSEQ multiplex PCR across 54 Vbeta, 13 Jbeta. MiXCR, run by TCRdb on the immunoSEQ multiplex PCR reads, gives a single entry per CDR3 protein. The sample lists 80,000 or so distinct CDR3 sequences; approximately 93% were seen once. V lost 11 bases and J lost 15, with 20 bases in between. This CDR3 contains 11 residues. Germline V lookup: CDR1 SEHNR, CDR2 FQNEAQ (reference sequence). The sequenced target, TCR beta, came from blood CD8+ and CD4+ T cells.

The TCR comes from a human donor with Susac syndrome. This chain joins TRBV7-9 and TRBJ2-1, with a weak D call TRBD2 (6 bases). Source material: CD8+ T cells from PBMCs. In nucleotides, the CDR3 is TGTGCCCTTATGGTTCGGGACTTAATGTTCTTC. Translating it yields CALMVRDLMFF. Filled out from reference TRBV7-9 and TRBJ2-1, the complete variable domain reads DTGVSQNPRHKITKRGQNVTFRCDPISEHNRLYWYRQTLGQGPEFLTYFQNEAQLEKSRLLSDRFSAERPKGSFSTLEIQRTEQGDSAMYLCALMVRDLMFFGPGTRLTVL.